These T cell receptor beta chains were read from a single sample in a study of identifying expanded T cells in peripheral blood. Some clones are missing from TCRdb's copy, which holds only in-frame ones; the method was immunoSEQ multiplex PCR. Altogether around 85,000 clones are present, about 89% being singletons, with the ten largest covering around 2.8%. Material for sequencing was blood. Every receptor here comes from a person between 18 and 70 years old in good health. The CDR3 runs from the conserved cysteine through the conserved F or W. D genes are given only for firm matches. Clone size is given for some rows only: seen once, a few or many times, or a class if the clone is expanded.

v_call,d_call,j_call,clone_size,cdr3_aa,cdr3_nt
TRBV7-2,NA,TRBJ2-7,NA,CASSLYGWGGLYEQYF,TGTGCCAGCAGCTTATACGGGTGGGGCGGCCTCTACGAGCAGTACTTC
TRBV6-5,NA,TRBJ1-2,NA,CASSYDGTSYGYTF,TGTGCCAGCAGTTACGATGGGACGAGCTATGGCTACACCTTC
TRBV9,TRBD1,TRBJ1-4,few,CASSGGDRNNEKLFF,TGTGCCAGCAGCGGAGGGGACAGGAATAATGAAAAACTGTTTTTT
TRBV7-2,TRBD1,TRBJ2-5,NA,CASSLSGQGETQYF,TGTGCCAGCAGCTTATCGGGACAGGGAGAGACCCAGTACTTC
TRBV4-1,NA,TRBJ2-1,NA,CASSHLIGDEQFF,TGCGCCAGCAGCCACCTCATCGGCGATGAGCAGTTCTTC
TRBV5-8,TRBD2,TRBJ2-3,NA,CASSLGPSGGPDTQYF,TGTGCCAGCAGCCTGGGACCTAGCGGGGGCCCAGATACGCAGTATTTT
TRBV18,NA,TRBJ1-4,NA,CASSAQLEKLFF,TGTGCCAGCTCAGCACAGCTTGAAAAACTGTTTTTT
TRBV5-1,NA,TRBJ2-5,once,CASSPGGVGASETQYF,TGCGCCAGCAGCCCAGGTGGGGTGGGGGCGAGCGAGACCCAGTACTTC
TRBV7-8,NA,TRBJ1-2,NA,CASSLGLDDYGYTF,TGTGCCAGCAGCTTAGGTCTGGATGACTATGGCTACACCTTC
TRBV27,TRBD1,TRBJ1-1,NA,CASSLSTGGNTEAFF,TGTGCCAGCAGTTTATCGACAGGGGGAAATACTGAAGCTTTCTTT
TRBV14,NA,TRBJ2-7,NA,CASSEGSGAYEQYF,TGTGCCAGCAGCGAAGGTTCAGGGGCCTACGAGCAGTACTTC
TRBV28,TRBD2,TRBJ2-7,NA,CASKRLAGYEQYF,TGTGCCAGCAAGCGGCTAGCGGGCTACGAGCAGTACTTC
TRBV5-8,NA,TRBJ2-1,NA,CASSFPGRTYNEQFF,TGTGCCAGCAGCTTCCCCGGGCGCACCTACAATGAGCAGTTCTTC
TRBV6-4,NA,TRBJ2-7,NA,CASSYSGSDEQYF,TGTGCCAGCAGTTACTCTGGTAGTGACGAGCAGTACTTC
TRBV6-5,NA,TRBJ1-2,NA,CASRPPGSRVYGYTF,TGTGCCAGCCGGCCCCCAGGGTCTCGAGTTTACGGCTACACCTTC
TRBV6-1,NA,TRBJ1-1,NA,CASTKKGLGGTEAFF,TGTGCCAGCACCAAAAAAGGACTGGGGGGCACTGAAGCTTTCTTT
TRBV28,NA,TRBJ1-3,NA,CASSTPSTIYF,TGTGCCAGCAGTACCCCTTCTACCATATATTTT
TRBV18,NA,TRBJ1-3,NA,CASSPAQGVLSGNTIYF,TGTGCCAGCTCACCGGCTCAGGGCGTTCTCTCTGGAAACACCATATATTTT
TRBV7-2,TRBD1,TRBJ2-7,once,CASSSRTGWDYEQYF,TGTGCCAGCAGCTCCAGGACAGGGTGGGACTACGAGCAGTACTTC
TRBV7-6,TRBD1,TRBJ1-4,NA,CASSLRPPGQGNEKLFF,TGTGCCAGCAGCTTACGACCGCCGGGACAGGGGAATGAAAAACTGTTTTTT
TRBV7-6,NA,TRBJ2-5,NA,CASSPWPRVETQYF,TGTGCCAGCAGCCCATGGCCCAGGGTTGAGACCCAGTACTTC
TRBV19,NA,TRBJ1-4,NA,CASSMQGLRDEKLFF,TGTGCCAGTAGTATGCAGGGACTCCGGGATGAAAAACTGTTTTTT
TRBV2,NA,TRBJ2-5,NA,CASSKRAEQETQYF,TGTGCCAGCAGCAAAAGGGCGGAACAAGAGACCCAGTACTTC
TRBV4-3,NA,TRBJ2-3,NA,CASSQEGRGTDTQYF,TGCGCCAGCAGCCAAGAGGGGAGGGGGACAGATACGCAGTATTTT
TRBV5-1,TRBD1,TRBJ1-1,NA,CASSFDHRGGNTEAFF,TGCGCCAGCAGTTTCGATCACAGGGGGGGAAACACTGAAGCTTTCTTT
TRBV2,NA,TRBJ1-1,NA,CASRGQPNTEAFF,TGTGCCAGCAGGGGACAACCGAACACTGAAGCTTTCTTT
TRBV5-1,NA,TRBJ2-2,NA,CASSATTNTGELFF,TGCGCCAGCAGTGCGACTACTAACACCGGGGAGCTGTTTTTT
TRBV4-3,NA,TRBJ1-6,few,CASSQSSYNSPLHF,TGCGCCAGCAGCCAGAGCTCCTATAATTCACCCCTCCACTTT
TRBV19,NA,TRBJ2-7,NA,CASSMMTGREQYF,TGTGCCAGTAGTATGATGACAGGACGCGAGCAGTACTTC
TRBV6-6,TRBD1,TRBJ2-7,few,CASSPQGYEQYF,TGTGCCAGCAGCCCACAGGGGTACGAGCAGTACTTC
TRBV19,NA,TRBJ2-4,NA,CASMELLGNIQYF,TGTGCCAGTATGGAGTTGCTAGGAAACATTCAGTACTTC
TRBV9,NA,TRBJ1-6,NA,CASSQFQDIYNSPLHF,TGTGCCAGCTCGCAATTCCAAGACATCTATAATTCACCCCTCCACTTT
TRBV7-6,TRBD1,TRBJ1-4,NA,CASSLRQGALTNEKLFF,TGTGCCAGCAGCTTACGGCAGGGGGCGTTAACTAATGAAAAACTGTTTTTT
TRBV19,TRBD2,TRBJ2-1,NA,CASSKVSGRDEQFF,TGTGCCAGTAGTAAAGTTAGCGGGCGAGATGAGCAGTTCTTC
TRBV7-9,NA,TRBJ1-2,NA,CASSLGTADYGYTF,TGTGCCAGCAGCTTAGGGACTGCTGACTATGGCTACACCTTC
TRBV19,NA,TRBJ2-2,once,CASSIKGGGELFF,TGTGCCAGTAGTATTAAAGGGGGCGGGGAGCTGTTTTTT
TRBV6-1,NA,TRBJ2-3,NA,CASSESGGGGGTDTQYF,TGTGCCAGCAGTGAGAGTGGCGGGGGCGGTGGAACAGATACGCAGTATTTT
TRBV12-5,TRBD1,TRBJ1-5,NA,CASGSWGQGRQPQHF,TGTGCTAGTGGTTCCTGGGGACAGGGCCGACAGCCCCAGCATTTT
TRBV19,NA,TRBJ2-5,NA,CASSIVGGAWETQYF,TGTGCCAGTAGTATAGTGGGGGGGGCCTGGGAGACCCAGTACTTC
TRBV11-2,NA,TRBJ2-5,NA,CASSLAGVRETQYF,TGTGCCAGCAGCTTAGCGGGAGTTAGGGAGACCCAGTACTTC
TRBV11-2,NA,TRBJ1-1,NA,CASSLGRVGTEAFF,TGTGCCAGCAGCTTAGGTCGTGTGGGAACTGAAGCTTTCTTT
TRBV19,NA,TRBJ1-5,NA,CASSAGNQPQHF,TGTGCCAGTAGTGCAGGTAATCAGCCCCAGCATTTT
TRBV7-3,TRBD2,TRBJ2-3,NA,CASSFLAGGTDTQYF,TGTGCCAGCAGCTTCCTAGCGGGAGGCACAGATACGCAGTATTTT
TRBV28,NA,TRBJ2-7,NA,CASSFLGERQYF,TGTGCCAGCAGTTTTTTGGGAGAGAGGCAGTACTTC
TRBV9,TRBD1,TRBJ1-2,NA,CASSPRQGAGPGLLDGYTF,TGTGCCAGCAGCCCCCGACAGGGGGCGGGCCCTGGCCTTCTCGATGGCTACACCTTC
TRBV9,NA,TRBJ2-2,NA,CASSHGNGELFF,TGTGCCAGCAGCCATGGGAATGGGGAGCTGTTTTTT
TRBV7-2,NA,TRBJ2-1,NA,CASSLAGRFNEQFF,TGTGCCAGCAGCTTAGCAGGGCGGTTTAATGAGCAGTTCTTC
TRBV5-4,NA,TRBJ2-5,NA,CASSFTGKQETQYF,TGTGCCAGCAGCTTTACTGGCAAACAAGAGACCCAGTACTTC
TRBV5-1,NA,TRBJ2-3,NA,CASSPTGTGTDTQYF,TGCGCCAGCAGCCCCACAGGGACGGGCACAGATACGCAGTATTTT
TRBV7-8,NA,TRBJ2-2,NA,CASSPGTYTGELFF,TGTGCCAGCAGCCCGGGCACTTACACCGGGGAGCTGTTTTTT
TRBV21-1,NA,TRBJ1-6,NA,CASSGGTEGISPLHF,TGTGCCAGCAGCGGAGGGACAGAGGGCATTTCACCCCTCCACTTT
TRBV10-3,TRBD2,TRBJ2-7,NA,CAIAASGGPEQYF,TGTGCCATCGCGGCTAGCGGGGGGCCCGAGCAGTACTTC
TRBV7-9,TRBD1,TRBJ2-6,NA,CASSSGTVYSGANVLTF,TGTGCCAGCAGCTCCGGGACAGTTTACTCTGGGGCCAACGTCCTGACTTTC
TRBV11-2,NA,TRBJ1-2,once,CASSLSGEGSGYTF,TGTGCCAGCAGCTTATCGGGGGAAGGTAGTGGCTACACCTTC
TRBV27,NA,TRBJ1-3,NA,CASSRGGAGNTIYF,TGTGCCAGCAGTCGGGGGGGGGCTGGAAACACCATATATTTT